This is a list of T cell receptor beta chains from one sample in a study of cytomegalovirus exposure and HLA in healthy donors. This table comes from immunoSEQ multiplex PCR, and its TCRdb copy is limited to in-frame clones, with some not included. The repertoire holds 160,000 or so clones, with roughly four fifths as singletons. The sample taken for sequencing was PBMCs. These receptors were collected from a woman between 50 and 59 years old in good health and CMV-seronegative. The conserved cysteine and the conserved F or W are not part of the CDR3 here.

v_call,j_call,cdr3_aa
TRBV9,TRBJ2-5,ASSVEGQGAGETQY
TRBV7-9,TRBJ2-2,ASIRGTAKNTGELF
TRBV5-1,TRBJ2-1,ASSLTGQGTEQF
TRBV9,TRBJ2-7,ASSVGYSDRVYEQY
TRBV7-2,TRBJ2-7,ASSYRYEQY
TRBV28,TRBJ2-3,ASSLPGQVTDTQY
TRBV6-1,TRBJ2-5,ASWGQLQETQY
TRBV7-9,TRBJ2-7,ASTPESGEEQY
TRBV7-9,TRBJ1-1,ASSTSRGTEAF
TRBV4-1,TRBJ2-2,ASSRDPAGGIGELF
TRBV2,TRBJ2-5,ASSDHRETQY
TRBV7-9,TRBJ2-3,ASSLALAGTDTQY
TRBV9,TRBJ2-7,ASSVAGLSTHEQY
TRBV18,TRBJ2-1,ASSPPRGLAGGVSYNEQF
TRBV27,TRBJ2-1,ASMGKWGGYNEQF
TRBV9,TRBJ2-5,ASSPGLVETQY
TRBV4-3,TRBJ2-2,ASSQSTGPDTGELF
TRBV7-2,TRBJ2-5,ASSARTGDIRETQY